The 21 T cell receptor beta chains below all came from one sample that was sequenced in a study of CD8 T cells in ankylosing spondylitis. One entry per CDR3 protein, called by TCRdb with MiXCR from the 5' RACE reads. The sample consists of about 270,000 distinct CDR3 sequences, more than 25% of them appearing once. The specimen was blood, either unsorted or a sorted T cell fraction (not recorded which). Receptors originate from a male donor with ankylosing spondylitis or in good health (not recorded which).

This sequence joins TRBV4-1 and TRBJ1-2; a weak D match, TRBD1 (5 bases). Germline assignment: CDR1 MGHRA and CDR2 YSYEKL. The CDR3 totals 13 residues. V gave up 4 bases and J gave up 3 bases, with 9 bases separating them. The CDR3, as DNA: TGCGCCAGCAGCCGCGGGACGGACTATGGCTACACCTTC. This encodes CASSRGTDYGYTF.

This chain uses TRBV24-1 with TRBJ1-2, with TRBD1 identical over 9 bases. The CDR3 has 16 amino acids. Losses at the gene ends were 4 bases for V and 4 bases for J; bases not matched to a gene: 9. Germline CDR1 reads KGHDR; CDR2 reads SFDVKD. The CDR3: CATSDPTGQGVYGYTF. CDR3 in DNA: TGTGCCACCAGTGACCCTACGGGACAGGGAGTCTATGGCTACACCTTC.

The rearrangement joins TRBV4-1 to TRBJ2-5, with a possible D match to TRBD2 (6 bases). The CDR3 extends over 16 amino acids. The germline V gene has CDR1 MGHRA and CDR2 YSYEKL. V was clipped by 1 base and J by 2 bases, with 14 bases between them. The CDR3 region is CASSQGRGREQETQYF. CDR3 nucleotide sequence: TGCGCCAGCAGCCAAGGGAGGGGCAGGGAACAAGAGACCCAGTACTTC.

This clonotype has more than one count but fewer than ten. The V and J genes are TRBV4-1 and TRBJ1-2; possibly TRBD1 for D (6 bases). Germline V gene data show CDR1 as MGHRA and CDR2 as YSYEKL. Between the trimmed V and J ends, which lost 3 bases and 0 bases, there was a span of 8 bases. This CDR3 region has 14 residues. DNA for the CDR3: TGCGCCAGCAGCCAGACAGGCTCTAACTATGGCTACACCTTC. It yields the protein CASSQTGSNYGYTF.

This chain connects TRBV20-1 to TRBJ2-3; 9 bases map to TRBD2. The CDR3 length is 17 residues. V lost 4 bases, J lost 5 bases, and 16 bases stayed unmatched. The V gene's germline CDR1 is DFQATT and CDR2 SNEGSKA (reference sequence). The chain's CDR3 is CSATRREAGGAGDTQYF. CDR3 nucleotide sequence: TGCAGTGCTACCCGGAGGGAAGCGGGGGGTGCTGGAGATACGCAGTATTTT.

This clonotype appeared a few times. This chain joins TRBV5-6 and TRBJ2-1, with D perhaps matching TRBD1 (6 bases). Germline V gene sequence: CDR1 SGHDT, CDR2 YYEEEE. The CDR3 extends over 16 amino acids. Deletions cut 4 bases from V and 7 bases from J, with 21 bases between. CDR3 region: CASSTSNRVFRNEQFF. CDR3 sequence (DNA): TGTGCCAGCAGCACCTCCAACAGGGTTTTTCGGAATGAGCAGTTCTTC. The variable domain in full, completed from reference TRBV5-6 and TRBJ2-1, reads DAGVTQSPTHLIKTRGQQVTLRCSPKSGHDTVSWYQQALGQGPQFIFQYYEEEERQRGNFPDRFSGHQFPNYSSELNVNALLLGDSALYLCASSTSNRVFRNEQFFGPGTRLTVL.

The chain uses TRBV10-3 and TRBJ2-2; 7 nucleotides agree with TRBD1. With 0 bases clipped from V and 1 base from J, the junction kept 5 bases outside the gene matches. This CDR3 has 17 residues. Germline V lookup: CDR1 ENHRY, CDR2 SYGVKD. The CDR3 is CAISESKAGGNTGELFF. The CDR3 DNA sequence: TGTGCCATCAGTGAGTCGAAGGCAGGGGGGAACACCGGGGAGCTGTTTTTT.

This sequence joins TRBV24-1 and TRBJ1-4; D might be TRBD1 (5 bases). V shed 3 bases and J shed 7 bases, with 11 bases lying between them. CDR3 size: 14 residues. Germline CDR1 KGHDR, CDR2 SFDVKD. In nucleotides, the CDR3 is TGTGCCACCAGTGATGCTACAGGACCTGAAAAACTGTTTTTT. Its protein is CATSDATGPEKLFF.

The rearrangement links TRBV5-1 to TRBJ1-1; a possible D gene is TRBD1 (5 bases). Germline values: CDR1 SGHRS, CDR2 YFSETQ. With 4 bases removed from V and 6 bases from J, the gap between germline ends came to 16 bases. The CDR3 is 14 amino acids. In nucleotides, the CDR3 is TGCGCCAGCAGCCCCCGGACAATCTCGCCTGAAGCTTTCTTT. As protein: CASSPRTISPEAFF.

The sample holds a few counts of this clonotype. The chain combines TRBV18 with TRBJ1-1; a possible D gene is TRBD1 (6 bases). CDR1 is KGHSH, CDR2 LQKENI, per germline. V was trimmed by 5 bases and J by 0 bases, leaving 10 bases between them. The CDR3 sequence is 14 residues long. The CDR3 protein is CASSSGQMNTEAFF. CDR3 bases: TGTGCCAGCTCAAGCGGACAGATGAACACTGAAGCTTTCTTT.

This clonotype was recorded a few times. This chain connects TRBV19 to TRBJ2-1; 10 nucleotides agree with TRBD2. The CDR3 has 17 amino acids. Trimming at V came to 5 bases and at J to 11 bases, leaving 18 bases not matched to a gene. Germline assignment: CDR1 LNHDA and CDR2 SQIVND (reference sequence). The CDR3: CASSLTAGLAAGMKQFF. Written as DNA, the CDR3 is TGTGCCAGTAGTTTAACTGCCGGACTAGCGGCTGGAATGAAGCAGTTCTTC.

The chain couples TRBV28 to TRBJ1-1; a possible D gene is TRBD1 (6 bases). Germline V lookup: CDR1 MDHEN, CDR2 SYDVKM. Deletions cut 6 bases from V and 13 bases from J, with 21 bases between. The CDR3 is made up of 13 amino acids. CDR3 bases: TGTGCCAGCAGCACACTGTTGGGGGGCGAGTTTTTCTTT. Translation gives CASSTLLGGEFFF. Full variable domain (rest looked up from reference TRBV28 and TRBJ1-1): DVKVTQSSRYLVKRTGEKVFLECVQDMDHENMFWYRQDPGLGLRLIYFSYDVKMKEKGDIPEGYSVSREKKERFSLILESASTNQTSMYLCASSTLLGGEFFFGQGTRLTVV.

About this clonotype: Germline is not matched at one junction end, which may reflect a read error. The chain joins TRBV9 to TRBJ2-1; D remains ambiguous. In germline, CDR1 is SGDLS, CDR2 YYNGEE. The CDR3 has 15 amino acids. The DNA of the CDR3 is TGTGCCAGCAGCGTAGAACCTCTTTTATCAAATGGGCAGTTCTTC. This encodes CASSVEPLLSNGQFF.

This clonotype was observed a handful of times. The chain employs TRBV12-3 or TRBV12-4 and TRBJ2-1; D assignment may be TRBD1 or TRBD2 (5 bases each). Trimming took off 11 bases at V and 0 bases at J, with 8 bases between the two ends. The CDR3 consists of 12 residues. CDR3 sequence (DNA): TGTGCCTGGGGGAGCTCCTACAATGAGCAGTTCTTC. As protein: CAWGSSYNEQFF.

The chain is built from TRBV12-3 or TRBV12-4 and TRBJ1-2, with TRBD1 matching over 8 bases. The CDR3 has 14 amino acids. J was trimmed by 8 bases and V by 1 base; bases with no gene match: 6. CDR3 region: CASSLDQGAGGYTF. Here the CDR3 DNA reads TGTGCCAGCAGTTTAGACCAGGGGGCGGGGGGCTACACCTTC.

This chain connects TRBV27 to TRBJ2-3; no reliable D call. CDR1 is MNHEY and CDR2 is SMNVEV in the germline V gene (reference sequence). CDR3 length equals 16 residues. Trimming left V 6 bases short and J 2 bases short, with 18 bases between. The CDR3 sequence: CASSRLTPVYTDTQYF. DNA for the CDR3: TGTGCCAGCAGCCGTTTAACCCCGGTATACACAGATACGCAGTATTTT.

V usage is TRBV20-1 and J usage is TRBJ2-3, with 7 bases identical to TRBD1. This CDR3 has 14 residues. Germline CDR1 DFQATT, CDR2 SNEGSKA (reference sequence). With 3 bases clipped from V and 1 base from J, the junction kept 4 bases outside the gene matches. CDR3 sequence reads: CSASVGGGTDTQYF. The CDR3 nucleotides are TGCAGTGCTAGTGTAGGGGGCGGCACAGATACGCAGTATTTT.

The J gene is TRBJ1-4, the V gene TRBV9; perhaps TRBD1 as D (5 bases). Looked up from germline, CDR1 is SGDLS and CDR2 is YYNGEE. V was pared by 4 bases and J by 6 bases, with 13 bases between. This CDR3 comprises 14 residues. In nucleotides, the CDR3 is TGTGCCAGCAGCCCGACAGCCTCAGATGAAAAACTGTTTTTT. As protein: CASSPTASDEKLFF.

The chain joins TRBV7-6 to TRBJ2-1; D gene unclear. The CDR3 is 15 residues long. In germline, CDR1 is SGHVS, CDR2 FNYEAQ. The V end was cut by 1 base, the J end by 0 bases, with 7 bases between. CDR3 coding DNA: TGTGCCAGCAGCTTAGACGGATACTCCTACAATGAGCAGTTCTTC. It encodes CASSLDGYSYNEQFF.

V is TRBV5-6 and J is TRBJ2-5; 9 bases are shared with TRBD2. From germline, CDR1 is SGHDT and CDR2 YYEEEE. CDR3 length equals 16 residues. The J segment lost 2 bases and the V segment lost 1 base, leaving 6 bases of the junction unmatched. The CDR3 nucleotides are TGTGCCAGCAGCTTGACCGGGACTAGCCTTCAAGAGACCCAGTACTTC. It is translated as CASSLTGTSLQETQYF.

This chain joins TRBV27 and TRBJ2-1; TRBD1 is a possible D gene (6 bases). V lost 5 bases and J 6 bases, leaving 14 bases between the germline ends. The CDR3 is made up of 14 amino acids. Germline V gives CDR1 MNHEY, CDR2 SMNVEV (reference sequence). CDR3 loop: CASSLTQGSNEQFF. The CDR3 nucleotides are TGTGCCAGCAGTCTAACACAGGGTTCCAATGAGCAGTTCTTC.